The T cell receptor beta chain described here comes from a study of T cell repertoires in cytomegalovirus infection. Germline V gene lookup returns CDR1 SEHNR and CDR2 FQNEAQ (reference sequence). The ends lost 5 bases at V and 4 bases at J; junction bases unmatched: 5. The CDR3 runs 15 residues. Each CDR3 protein gets one entry after TCRdb re-called the reads with MiXCR. The table shows about 230,000 distinct CDR3 sequences, with approximately 22% occurring only once. Material for sequencing was CD8+ T cells from PBMCs. This TCR derives from a human donor in good health (CMV status not recorded). Some clones in this sample may be carry-over from other donors' samples. This chain connects TRBV7-9 to TRBJ2-2; 9 nucleotides line up with TRBD2. CDR3 loop: CASSPTTSGTGELFF. The CDR3 DNA follows: TGTGCCAGCAGCCCTACGACTAGCGGCACCGGGGAGCTGTTTTTT. Full variable domain (missing parts from reference TRBV7-9 and TRBJ2-2): DTGVSQNPRHKITKRGQNVTFRCDPISEHNRLYWYRQTLGQGPEFLTYFQNEAQLEKSRLLSDRFSAERPKGSFSTLEIQRTEQGDSAMYLCASSPTTSGTGELFFGEGSRLTVL.